One T cell receptor beta chain is described in this entry. Original processing methods: Amplifying reference gene primers gave estimates of nucleated cell counts. Using immunoSEQ multiplex PCR, the repertoire was profiled, and TCRdb retains in-frame clones only, with some absent. The DNA gave D and trimming, while V, J and clone size come from that table. The data contain 200,000 to 250,000 clones, about 80% of them seen just once; the ten biggest clones take up roughly 2.4%. This entry comes from a study of blood T cell repertoires in COVID-19. As for the study in general: Specimens from acute and convalescent COVID-19 originated in the United States, Italy and Spain. PBMCs, B-cell-depleted T cells, or T cells provided the cDNA or gDNA that made up the material.

CDR3 length equals 16 residues. Looked up from germline, CDR1 is SGHTA and CDR2 is FQGTGA. V was clipped by 3 bases and J by 0 bases; unmatched bases: 5. The TCR was taken from a woman aged 55-69 years with acute or convalescent COVID-19. Sequencing was performed on peripheral blood. V usage is TRBV7-3 and J usage is TRBJ2-3; 8 nucleotides match TRBD2. The CDR3 DNA reads as TGTGCCAGCAGCTTGGGCGGGAGGATCAGCACAGATACGCAGTATTTT. Amino acids: CASSLGGRISTDTQYF.